What follows are 23 T cell receptor beta chains derived from one specimen sequenced in a study of cytomegalovirus exposure and HLA in healthy donors. The PCR made use of 60 Vbeta and 13 Jbeta primers. The protocol was immunoSEQ multiplex PCR, while the TCRdb copy is restricted to in-frame clones and leaves out a portion. This table holds over 150,000 clones, roughly 80% found once. Material: PBMCs. The receptors were sampled from a woman aged 30 to 39 in good health and CMV-seropositive.

The V and J genes are TRBV2 and TRBJ1-1, with D unresolved. Trimming cost V 7 bases and J 0 bases, with 9 bases left between them. This CDR3 region has 13 residues. Looked up from germline, CDR1 is SNHLY and CDR2 is FYNNEI. The CDR3: CASKRAVNTEAFF. DNA of the CDR3: TGTGCCAGCAAGAGGGCGGTGAACACTGAAGCTTTCTTT.

This clone occurred once. The chain uses TRBV28 and TRBJ2-2, with TRBD2 matching over 12 bases. CDR3 length: 18 residues. V lost 6 bases and J lost 0; bases outside the gene matches: 8. Germline V CDR1 and CDR2: MDHEN, SYDVKM. The CDR3 sequence: CASRATSGSRTNTGELFF. The CDR3 DNA sequence: TGTGCCAGCAGGGCGACTAGCGGGAGTCGGACGAACACCGGGGAGCTGTTTTTT.

This clone was recorded only once. J is TRBJ1-2 and V is TRBV29-1; 9 bases line up with TRBD1. J lost 5 bases, V lost 7 bases, and 14 bases had no gene match. Germline lookup yields CDR1 SQVTM and CDR2 ANQGSEA. The CDR3 consists of 15 residues. DNA of the CDR3: TGCAGCGCGGGCCCACGGGACAGGGAAATATATGGCTACACCTTC. Residues: CSAGPRDREIYGYTF.

V is TRBV2 and J is TRBJ2-1; 8 nucleotides line up with TRBD2. V lost 6 bases to trimming and J lost 6 bases; unmatched junction nucleotides: 10. CDR1 and CDR2 (germline): SNHLY, FYNNEI. This CDR3 contains 15 residues. DNA for the CDR3: TGTGCCAGCAGCCCCCCCCGGGGGGGACTCAATGAGCAGTTCTTC. It encodes CASSPPRGGLNEQFF.

CDR3 DNA sequence: TGTGCCAGCAGCCCTGGACAGGGGCCCGGAAACACCATATATTTT. Amino acid sequence: CASSPGQGPGNTIYF. This chain joins TRBV11-3 and TRBJ1-3; 9 bases match TRBD1. V lost 5 bases and J lost 4; bases outside the gene matches: 6. Germline V lookup: CDR1 SGHNT, CDR2 YENEEA. This CDR3 has 15 amino acids.

The CDR3 DNA is TGCAGCGTTGAAGATGGGGACAGGTCCTACGAGCAGTACTTC. Translating gives CSVEDGDRSYEQYF. This chain uses TRBV29-1 with TRBJ2-7; 8 bases are shared with TRBD1. V gave up 0 bases and J gave up 1 base; unmatched junction bases: 2. Germline V gene sequence: CDR1 SQVTM, CDR2 ANQGSEA. The CDR3 contains 14 residues.

The rearrangement uses TRBV6-5 and TRBJ2-7, with TRBD2 identical over 8 bases. Germline assignment: CDR1 MNHEY and CDR2 SVGAGI. CDR3 size: 13 residues. With 6 bases clipped from V and 4 bases from J, the junction kept 5 bases outside the gene matches. DNA of the CDR3: TGTGCCAGCAGGAGTAGCGGGATTTACGAGCAGTACTTC. This encodes CASRSSGIYEQYF.

This clone has a handful of counts. The J gene is TRBJ1-5, the V gene TRBV2; TRBD1 matches at 10 bases. The CDR3 consists of 16 residues. The germline gives CDR1 SNHLY, CDR2 FYNNEI. The V and J ends lost 1 base and 4 bases, in that order; junction bases with no gene match: 4. CDR3 sequence reads: CASSEDPGQGNQPQHF. In DNA form, the CDR3 reads TGTGCCAGCAGTGAAGACCCGGGACAGGGGAATCAGCCCCAGCATTTT. Supplemented by reference TRBV2 and TRBJ1-5, the full variable domain reads EPEVTQTPSHQVTQMGQEVILRCVPISNHLYFYWYRQILGQKVEFLVSFYNNEISEKSEIFDDQFSVERPDGSNFTLKIRSTKLEDSAMYFCASSEDPGQGNQPQHFGDGTRLSIL.

The rearrangement links TRBV29-1 to TRBJ1-1, with 7 bases fitting TRBD1. Germline V gene data show CDR1 as SQVTM and CDR2 as ANQGSEA. V dropped 4 bases and J dropped 2; count of bases not matched to a gene: 7. The CDR3 contains 14 residues. The CDR3 DNA sequence: TGCAGCGTTGGAAGGACAGGTCTTAACACTGAAGCTTTCTTT. It is translated as CSVGRTGLNTEAFF.

In DNA, the CDR3 is TGCGCCAGCAGCCAAGAGGCCGCCCGCGGGAGGGCCTCGGTTGATGAGCAGTTCTTC. It yields the protein CASSQEAARGRASVDEQFF. The rearrangement uses TRBV4-1 and TRBJ2-1; 9 bases match TRBD2. Germline-derived CDR1 and CDR2 are MGHRA and YSYEKL. V lost 0 bases, J lost 8 bases, and 17 bases stayed unmatched. The CDR3 extends over 19 amino acids.

The V call is TRBV7-9, the J call TRBJ2-1, with 10 bases fitting TRBD2. V was pared by 9 bases and J by 2 bases, with 4 bases of the junction left unmatched. Germline loops: CDR1 SEHNR, CDR2 FQNEAQ (reference sequence). The CDR3 runs to 14 residues. The CDR3 region has the DNA TGTGCCAGTCTCCTAGCGGGGGCCTACAATGAGCAGTTCTTC. Its protein product is CASLLAGAYNEQFF.

The chain uses TRBV11-2 and TRBJ2-7; 11 bases line up with TRBD2. The V segment lost 4 bases and the J segment 4 bases; nucleotides outside the gene matches: 6. CDR1 and CDR2 from the germline V gene are SGHAT and FQNNGV. The CDR3 runs to 15 residues. DNA for the CDR3: TGTGCCAGCAGCTGGGCTAGCGGGGGGTCTTACGAGCAGTACTTC. Protein product: CASSWASGGSYEQYF. Together with reference TRBV11-2 and TRBJ2-7, the CDR3 gives the full variable domain: EAGVAQSPRYKIIEKRQSVAFWCNPISGHATLYWYQQILGQGPKLLIQFQNNGVVDDSQLPKDRFSAERLKGVDSTLKIQPAKLEDSAVYLCASSWASGGSYEQYFGPGTRLTVT.

The rearrangement links TRBV25-1 to TRBJ1-2, with TRBD1 matching over 7 bases. Unmatched junction bases numbered 11, after V lost 7 bases and J lost 3 bases. CDR1 is MGHDK and CDR2 is SYGVNS in the germline V gene. This CDR3 has 15 amino acids. CDR3 DNA: TGTGCCAGCAATTATAGACAGGGAGATCACTATGGCTACACCTTC. This sequence encodes CASNYRQGDHYGYTF.

V is TRBV25-1 and J is TRBJ1-1, with 7 nucleotides matching TRBD1. The CDR3 totals 16 residues. The germline gives CDR1 MGHDK, CDR2 SYGVNS. The ends lost 1 base at V and 5 bases at J; junction bases unmatched: 10. In DNA, the CDR3 is TGTGCCAGCAGTGAATCTCCGGGACAGAGGGGTACTGAAGCTTTCTTT. Protein product: CASSESPGQRGTEAFF. Full variable domain (missing parts from reference TRBV25-1 and TRBJ1-1): EADIYQTPRYLVIGTGKKITLECSQTMGHDKMYWYQQDPGMELHLIHYSYGVNSTEKGDLSSESTVSRIRTEHFPLTLESARPSHTSQYLCASSESPGQRGTEAFFGQGTRLTVV.

The chain carries TRBV4-1 and TRBJ2-7, with TRBD1 matching 7 bases. Germline CDR1 reads MGHRA; CDR2 reads YSYEKL. The CDR3 contains 15 residues. V dropped 6 bases and J dropped 3; count of bases not matched to a gene: 11. As DNA, the CDR3 is TGCGCCAGCAGAGACCGGGACAGAATAGACTACGAGCAGTACTTC. Translation: CASRDRDRIDYEQYF.

The rearrangement uses TRBV27 and TRBJ1-1; no definite D call. The CDR3 has 15 amino acids. Germline values: CDR1 MNHEY, CDR2 SMNVEV (reference sequence). V lost 2 bases and J 2 bases, leaving 12 bases between the germline ends. This CDR3 is CASSLGGESNTEAFF. CDR3 DNA: TGTGCCAGCAGTTTAGGCGGGGAAAGTAACACTGAAGCTTTCTTT.

V and J are TRBV9 and TRBJ1-1; D remains ambiguous. Germline-derived CDR1 and CDR2 are SGDLS and YYNGEE. The germline V and J ends were trimmed by 4 bases and 0 bases, with 10 bases remaining between them. The CDR3 extends over 14 amino acids. CDR3 bases: TGTGCCAGCAGCCCCCGGGTAATGAACACTGAAGCTTTCTTT. This sequence encodes CASSPRVMNTEAFF.

About this clone: The junction departs from the called germline gene at one end, perhaps through a read error. Other nucleotide sequences from this sample produce the same CDR3. The chain uses TRBV7-7 and TRBJ2-3; TRBD2 agrees at 11 bases. Germline V lookup: CDR1 SSHAT, CDR2 FNYEAQ (reference sequence). The CDR3 extends over 16 amino acids. The CDR3 bases are TGTGCTAGCAGCCCTGGGACTAGCGGAAGCACAGATACGCAGTATTTT. This sequence encodes CASSPGTSGSTDTQYF.

The table lists this clone with a few counts. The chain links TRBV27 to TRBJ2-7; D possibly corresponds to TRBD1 (5 bases). The V gene lost 7 bases and the J gene lost 4 bases, with 17 bases spanning the gap. The length of the CDR3 is 14 residues. In germline, CDR1 is MNHEY, CDR2 SMNVEV (reference sequence). CDR3 residues: CASNPLGDPYEQYF. The CDR3 coding sequence is TGTGCCAGCAACCCTCTAGGGGATCCTTACGAGCAGTACTTC.

This sequence joins TRBV5-1 and TRBJ2-1; weak D call: TRBD2 (6 bases). This CDR3 has 12 amino acids. Germline assignment: CDR1 SGHRS and CDR2 YFSETQ. Trimming cost V 3 bases and J 9 bases, with 10 bases left between them. CDR3 in amino acids: CASSSAGSEQFF. The DNA of the CDR3 is TGCGCCAGCAGCTCCGCGGGGAGTGAGCAGTTCTTC.

The rearrangement links TRBV28 to TRBJ2-1, with D unresolved. Germline V lookup: CDR1 MDHEN, CDR2 SYDVKM. The CDR3 totals 14 residues. Trimming took off 4 bases at V and 0 bases at J, with 7 bases between the two ends. The CDR3 bases are TGTGCCAGCAGTTCCCCGAGCTCCTACAATGAGCAGTTCTTC. Amino acid sequence: CASSSPSSYNEQFF.

The chain uses TRBV25-1 and TRBJ2-3; weak D call: TRBD2 (7 bases). The germline CDR1 and CDR2 sequences are MGHDK and SYGVNS. The V and J ends lost 4 bases and 6 bases respectively, with 11 bases between them. The CDR3 has 13 amino acids. The CDR3 DNA is TGTGCCAGCAGTGGCGGGGGCGTCGATACGCAGTATTTT. Protein sequence: CASSGGGVDTQYF.

This clone was detected a few times. The genes are TRBV9 and TRBJ2-2; 10 bases fit TRBD2. V gave up 3 bases and J gave up 2 bases; unmatched junction bases: 4. The germline CDR1 and CDR2 sequences are SGDLS and YYNGEE. The CDR3 is made up of 16 amino acids. Written as DNA, the CDR3 is TGTGCCAGCAGCGCCGGGACTAGCGCCAACACCGGGGAGCTGTTTTTT. As protein: CASSAGTSANTGELFF.